This TCR beta chain is from a study of shared clonotypes between healthy human individuals. The study, taken as a whole, reports: In this cohort, only blood was sampled, and tissue repertoires likely differ.

Once extracted for a subset, genomic DNA was divided evenly among several immunoSEQ plates. Produced via immunoSEQ multiplex PCR; TCRdb's table is partial and in-frame only. The sample comprises under 1,100,000 clones, approximately 80% of which are singletons, and 0.55% to 0.7% rests with the top ten. Turning to this clone: The target antigen is unknown.

Germline CDR1 reads SGHTA; CDR2 reads FQGNSA. The CDR3 is 16 amino acids. With V trimmed by 5 bases and J by 0 bases, 8 bases remained unmatched. The sequence was obtained from a man aged 18 to 35 in good health. Some clones in this sample may be carry-over from other donors' samples. Sequenced sample: memory CD4+ T cells from PBMCs. Subset given: CD45RA-negative fraction. This chain connects TRBV7-2 to TRBJ2-7; TRBD2 agrees at 9 bases. CDR3 coding DNA: TGTGCCAGCAGCCCTACGGGACTAGCTAGCTCCTACGAGCAGTACTTC. Translating gives CASSPTGLASSYEQYF.